The rows below give T cell receptor beta chains drawn from one sample of a study of blood T cell repertoires in COVID-19. Here immunoSEQ multiplex PCR was the method, and the copy in TCRdb shows in-frame clones only, minus some. The sample holds about 240,000 clones, about 85% seen once. The sample comprised peripheral blood. Receptors were obtained from a woman aged 45-59 years with COVID-19, enrolled during active disease. The CDR3 runs from the conserved cysteine through the conserved F or W. D genes are given only for firm matches. Rows give clone size only sometimes, using once, few, many, or a class for an expanded clone.

>TRBJ1-4|.|.|TRBV2
CASIDRRSGEKLFF
TGTGCCAGCATAGACCGGAGAAGCGGTGAAAAACTGTTTTTT
>TRBJ1-2|TRBD1|.|TRBV6-2/TRBV6-3
CASSHGTGYGYTF
TGTGCCAGCAGCCACGGGACAGGGTATGGCTACACCTTC
>TRBJ1-3|TRBD1|.|TRBV6-6
CASSLGQSLSGNTIYF
TGTGCCAGCAGTTTGGGACAGTCACTTTCTGGAAACACCATATATTTT
>TRBJ2-5|.|.|TRBV5-4
CASSLGGGETQYF
TGTGCCAGCAGCTTGGGCGGAGGGGAGACCCAGTACTTC
>TRBJ2-3|TRBD2|.|TRBV24-1
CATSEHIGTSLYF
TGTGCCACCAGTGAACACATCGGGACTAGCCTTTATTTT
>TRBJ1-2|.|.|TRBV4-1
CASSQENYYGYTF
TGCGCCAGCAGCCAAGAAAACTACTATGGCTACACCTTC
>TRBJ2-1|.|.|TRBV5-1
CASSHDPNRGEQFF
TGCGCCAGCAGCCACGACCCCAATCGAGGTGAGCAGTTCTTC
>TRBJ2-3|.|.|TRBV24-1
CATSDLSGMADTQYF
TGTGCCACCAGTGATTTGTCGGGGATGGCAGATACGCAGTATTTT
>TRBJ1-6|TRBD1|.|TRBV6-5
CASSYWTGSRPLHF
TGTGCCAGCAGTTACTGGACAGGTTCTAGGCCCCTCCACTTT
>TRBJ1-2|.|.|TRBV19
CASRDLQGYLEGYTF
TGTGCCAGTAGGGACCTACAGGGTTACCTGGAAGGCTACACCTTC
>TRBJ2-7|TRBD2|.|TRBV20-1
CSASRREGRGAYEQYF
TGCAGTGCTAGTCGGAGGGAAGGGCGGGGGGCCTACGAGCAGTACTTC
>TRBJ2-1|TRBD2|.|TRBV5-1
CASSEVAGADEQFF
TGCGCCAGCAGCGAGGTAGCGGGGGCGGATGAGCAGTTCTTC
>TRBJ1-6|.|.|TRBV3-1/TRBV3-2
CASSQAGMRNSPLHF
TGTGCCAGCAGCCAGGCAGGGATGAGAAATTCACCCCTCCACTTT
>TRBJ2-2|.|.|TRBV27
CASSTNGGAPGELFF
TGTGCCAGCAGTACCAATGGGGGGGCCCCCGGGGAGCTGTTTTTT
>TRBJ2-1|TRBD2|.|TRBV4-3
CASSPNSGGAGDEQFF
TGCGCCAGCAGCCCGAACAGCGGGGGGGCCGGCGATGAGCAGTTCTTC
>TRBJ1-2|.|.|TRBV5-1
CASSLTPDRTGTYGYTF
TGCGCCAGCAGCTTGACACCCGACAGGACCGGGACCTATGGCTACACCTTC
>TRBJ2-7|TRBD1|.|TRBV6-2/TRBV6-3
CASSYPGTGGYEQYF
TGTGCCAGCAGTTACCCCGGGACAGGGGGCTACGAGCAGTACTTC
>TRBJ1-4|.|.|TRBV27
CASSPRTAYNEKLFF
TGTGCCAGCAGTCCCCGGACAGCCTATAATGAAAAACTGTTTTTT
>TRBJ2-1|.|.|TRBV27
CASSLDSYSYNEQFF
TGTGCCAGCAGTTTAGACTCCTATTCCTACAATGAGCAGTTCTTC
>TRBJ1-6|.|.|TRBV4-1
CASSPTRLNNSPLHF
TGCGCCAGCAGCCCCACGAGGTTGAATAATTCACCCCTCCACTTT
>TRBJ2-5|TRBD2|.|TRBV28
CASTSGLAGSQYF
TGTGCCAGCACCTCCGGACTAGCGGGATCCCAGTACTTC
>TRBJ2-7|.|.|TRBV19
CASRPVGQATYEQYF
TGTGCCAGTAGACCCGTTGGGCAGGCGACCTACGAGCAGTACTTC
>TRBJ2-7|.|few|TRBV27
CASSLTQGLNEQYF
TGTGCCAGCAGTTTAACACAGGGTCTAAACGAGCAGTACTTC
>TRBJ2-7|.|.|TRBV18
CASSQDSDSYEQYF
TGTGCCAGCTCACAGGACAGCGACTCCTACGAGCAGTACTTC
>TRBJ1-1|.|.|TRBV5-8
CASSLRGEGTEAFF
TGTGCCAGCAGCTTGCGGGGAGAAGGCACTGAAGCTTTCTTT
>TRBJ1-6|.|.|TRBV9
CASSVEGSYNSPLHF
TGTGCCAGCAGCGTAGAGGGGTCCTATAATTCACCCCTCCACTTT
>TRBJ1-2|TRBD1|.|TRBV5-1
CASSQSDRGDYGYTF
TGCGCCAGCAGCCAAAGTGACAGGGGAGACTATGGCTACACCTTC
>TRBJ2-1|.|.|TRBV19
CASSIAGGLNNEQFF
TGTGCCAGTAGTATAGCGGGGGGCCTAAATAATGAGCAGTTCTTC